The 25 T cell receptor beta chains below all came from one sample that was sequenced in a study of cytomegalovirus exposure and HLA in healthy donors. PCR used 60 Vbeta primers and 13 Jbeta primers. Sequenced by immunoSEQ multiplex PCR; TCRdb stores in-frame clones only, minus some. The data hold under 150,000 clones, with 78% observed a single time. The sequencing sample was made of PBMCs. Receptors originate from a woman in her 40s in good health and CMV-seropositive.

The J gene is TRBJ1-5, the V gene TRBV6-1, with 9 positions matching TRBD1. Unmatched junction bases numbered 6, after V lost 6 bases and J lost 3 bases. CDR3 length: 15 residues. Germline-derived CDR1 and CDR2 are MNHNS and SASEGT. CDR3 DNA: TGTGCCAGCAGCGGGGGGACAGGGCTCAATCAGCCCCAGCATTTT. This gives the protein CASSGGTGLNQPQHF.

This CDR3 is CAISAGTANEQFF. DNA for the CDR3: TGTGCCATCAGTGCGGGGACAGCTAATGAGCAGTTCTTC. The chain employs TRBV10-3 and TRBJ2-1; TRBD1 matches at 7 bases. The CDR3 is 13 amino acids. In germline, CDR1 is ENHRY, CDR2 SYGVKD. V was clipped by 4 bases and J by 7 bases; unmatched bases: 4.

V gene TRBV11-2 combines with J gene TRBJ1-4, with D perhaps matching TRBD1 (5 bases). CDR1 SGHAT and CDR2 FQNNGV come from the germline V gene. Trimming shortened V by 5 bases and J by 4 bases, and 26 bases separated the two germline ends. This CDR3 spans 19 amino acids. This CDR3 reads CASSRGGGARSGINEKLFF. The CDR3 nucleotides read TGTGCCAGCAGCCGGGGGGGAGGGGCGCGGTCCGGAATTAATGAAAAACTGTTTTTT.

The V and J genes are TRBV28 and TRBJ2-5, with TRBD1 matching 9 bases. The assigned J gene may be wrong: the sequence end matches TRBJ2-7 better. The CDR3 totals 16 residues. Germline V gene lookup returns CDR1 MDHEN and CDR2 SYDVKM. The CDR3 region is CASSLHWDRALYEQYF. The CDR3, as DNA: TGTGCCAGCAGTTTACATTGGGACAGGGCCCTCTACGAGCAGTACTTC.

This clone has just a few counts. V is TRBV7-2 and J is TRBJ2-2; D not resolved. The V end was cut by 0 bases, the J end by 4 bases, with 3 bases between. The V gene's germline CDR1 is SGHTA and CDR2 FQGNSA. This CDR3 has 13 residues. This CDR3 reads CASSLAITGELFF. The CDR3, as DNA: TGTGCCAGCAGCTTAGCTATCACCGGGGAGCTGTTTTTT. Filled out from reference TRBV7-2 and TRBJ2-2, the complete variable domain reads GAGVSQSPSNKVTEKGKDVELRCDPISGHTALYWYRQSLGQGLEFLIYFQGNSAPDKSGLPSDRFSAERTGGSVSTLTIQRTQQEDSAVYLCASSLAITGELFFGEGSRLTVL.

The J gene is TRBJ2-3, the V gene TRBV5-1, with 12 bases aligning to TRBD2. The ends lost 6 bases at V and 0 bases at J; junction bases unmatched: 2. This CDR3 has 15 residues. Germline CDR1 reads SGHRS; CDR2 reads YFSETQ. The CDR3 reads CASIGLAGSTDTQYF. The CDR3 DNA follows: TGCGCCAGCATCGGACTAGCGGGGAGCACAGATACGCAGTATTTT. Supplemented by reference TRBV5-1 and TRBJ2-3, the full variable domain reads KAGVTQTPRYLIKTRGQQVTLSCSPISGHRSVSWYQQTPGQGLQFLFEYFSETQRNKGNFPGRFSGRQFSNSRSEMNVSTLELGDSALYLCASIGLAGSTDTQYFGPGTRLTVL.

The chain employs TRBV2 and TRBJ2-3; 7 nucleotides line up with TRBD1. V shed 11 bases and J 3 bases; nucleotides not matched to a gene: 11. Germline CDR1 SNHLY, CDR2 FYNNEI. The CDR3 totals 14 residues. The CDR3 here is CAGGKGALTDTQYF. CDR3 sequence (DNA): TGTGCCGGTGGGAAGGGGGCGCTTACAGATACGCAGTATTTT.

The chain recombines TRBV10-3 with TRBJ2-1; a weak D match, TRBD2 (5 bases). Trimming shortened V by 2 bases and J by 8 bases, and 10 bases separated the two germline ends. This CDR3 is 13 amino acids long. Germline V gene lookup returns CDR1 ENHRY and CDR2 SYGVKD. CDR3 nucleotide sequence: TGTGCCATCAGTGAGCAGCGGCCCTATGAGCAGTTCTTC. Translation gives CAISEQRPYEQFF.

This clone has only a few counts. This chain uses TRBV11-2 with TRBJ2-7; 8 nucleotides align to TRBD2. The CDR3 has 16 residues. After removal of 5 bases from V and 2 bases from J, the junction contained 11 bases not matched to a gene. The germline gives CDR1 SGHAT, CDR2 FQNNGV. CDR3 residues: CASSPLVPGLAYEQYF. The CDR3 nucleotides are TGTGCCAGCAGCCCCCTCGTTCCGGGACTAGCCTACGAGCAGTACTTC.

The chain employs TRBV19 and TRBJ2-7, with 7 bases matching TRBD2. Germline V gene data show CDR1 as LNHDA and CDR2 as SQIVND (reference sequence). CDR3 length: 15 residues. The trim removed 6 bases at V and 7 bases at J, leaving 15 bases unmatched. The CDR3 DNA sequence: TGTGCCAGTAGGGGAGGGGACTCCGGTTTCGAAGAGCAGTACTTC. The encoded protein is CASRGGDSGFEEQYF. The variable domain in full, with the rest retrieved from reference TRBV19 and TRBJ2-7, is DGGITQSPKYLFRKEGQNVTLSCEQNLNHDAMYWYRQDPGQGLRLIYYSQIVNDFQKGDIAEGYSVSREKKESFPLTVTSAQKNPTAFYLCASRGGDSGFEEQYFGPGTRLTVT.

The V gene is TRBV5-4, the J gene TRBJ2-3, with D possibly TRBD2 on 5 matching bases. V lost 5 bases to trimming and J lost 4 bases, with 14 bases between them. Germline V gene sequence: CDR1 SGHNT, CDR2 YYREEE (reference sequence). The CDR3 totals 14 residues. CDR3 sequence (DNA): TGTGCCAGCAGTGAGGGATTCAGCGCAGATACGCAGTATTTT. This gives the protein CASSEGFSADTQYF.

V and J are TRBV6-5 and TRBJ1-5, with a tentative D call TRBD1 (5 bases). Germline V gene sequence: CDR1 MNHEY, CDR2 SVGAGI. The CDR3 sequence is 13 residues long. Trimming took 6 bases from V and 5 from J, leaving 11 bases between them. CDR3 sequence reads: CASRGGLYQPQHF. CDR3 nucleotides: TGTGCCAGCAGGGGGGGACTTTATCAGCCCCAGCATTTT.

This chain joins TRBV7-9 and TRBJ2-2, with TRBD2 matching 8 bases. Germline lookup yields CDR1 SEHNR and CDR2 FQNEAQ (reference sequence). V trimming: 6 bases; J trimming: 5 bases; junction bases outside the gene matches: 5. This CDR3 is 14 amino acids long. CDR3 amino acids: CASRPAGGTGELFF. CDR3 bases: TGTGCCAGCAGACCCGCGGGGGGAACCGGGGAGCTGTTTTTT.

This chain links TRBV28 with TRBJ2-3; D is perhaps TRBD2 (6 bases). The CDR3 is made up of 15 amino acids. The germline gives CDR1 MDHEN, CDR2 SYDVKM. V lost 6 bases to trimming and J lost 2 bases, with 15 bases between them. For the CDR3, the DNA is TGTGCCAGCAGCCTAAGGGACTCTTACACAGATACGCAGTATTTT. Protein: CASSLRDSYTDTQYF. Using reference TRBV28 and TRBJ2-3 for the parts outside the CDR3, the full variable domain is DVKVTQSSRYLVKRTGEKVFLECVQDMDHENMFWYRQDPGLGLRLIYFSYDVKMKEKGDIPEGYSVSREKKERFSLILESASTNQTSMYLCASSLRDSYTDTQYFGPGTRLTVL.

This clone was counted a few times. V usage is TRBV5-6 and J usage is TRBJ2-7; 10 bases fit TRBD2. Germline V lookup: CDR1 SGHDT, CDR2 YYEEEE. This CDR3 is built from 15 residues. With 0 bases clipped from V and 7 bases from J, the junction kept 7 bases outside the gene matches. In nucleotides, the CDR3 is TGTGCCAGCAGCTTGGTGTCTAGCGGGGGTCGGGAGCAGTACTTC. Its translation is CASSLVSSGGREQYF.

This chain links TRBV28 with TRBJ1-5; D might be TRBD1 (5 bases). The germline V gene has CDR1 MDHEN and CDR2 SYDVKM. This CDR3 region has 14 residues. V was cut by 6 bases and J by 6 bases, with 15 bases left in between. The CDR3 loop reads CASSRGTGRQPQHF. The CDR3 region has the DNA TGTGCCAGCAGCCGGGGGACCGGACGTCAGCCCCAGCATTTT.

The chain employs TRBV10-2 and TRBJ1-2, with no clear D. Germline V CDR1 and CDR2: WSHSY, SAAADI. V was shortened by 4 bases and J by 7 bases, with 13 bases between the two germline ends. The CDR3 has 13 amino acids. The CDR3 here is CASSVSVSAGYTF. In DNA form, the CDR3 reads TGCGCCAGCAGTGTGAGTGTAAGTGCTGGCTACACCTTC.

This clone was detected only once. The genes are TRBV11-2 and TRBJ2-1; 14 bases are shared with TRBD2. The CDR3 totals 17 residues. CDR1 SGHAT and CDR2 FQNNGV come from the germline V gene. The ends lost 5 bases at V and 1 base at J; junction bases unmatched: 4. CDR3 coding DNA: TGTGCCAGCAGCATTGGGACTAGCGGGAGTTCCTACAATGAGCAGTTCTTC. Translating gives CASSIGTSGSSYNEQFF.

This clone was observed a handful of times. The genes are TRBV9 and TRBJ2-5; maybe TRBD2 (6 bases). The V gene lost 4 bases and the J gene lost 0 bases, with 10 bases spanning the gap. There are 14 residues in the CDR3. The germline V gene encodes CDR1 SGDLS and CDR2 YYNGEE. CDR3 region: CASSPGEYQETQYF. CDR3 in DNA: TGTGCCAGCAGCCCGGGGGAGTACCAAGAGACCCAGTACTTC.

The J gene is TRBJ2-5, the V gene TRBV7-9, with a weak D call TRBD2 (6 bases). The CDR3 is 13 amino acids. CDR1 is SEHNR and CDR2 is FQNEAQ in the germline V gene (reference sequence). V shed 4 bases and J shed 4 bases, with 10 bases lying between them. Here the CDR3 DNA reads TGTGCCAGCAGCTCTGGGGGGAGAGAGACCCAGTACTTC. Its translation: CASSSGGRETQYF.

The chain joins TRBV28 to TRBJ1-2, with 10 bases identical to TRBD1. Per the germline V gene, CDR1 is MDHEN and CDR2 is SYDVKM. The CDR3 has 14 amino acids. The V segment lost 5 bases and the J segment 4 bases; nucleotides outside the gene matches: 4. The CDR3 bases are TGTGCCAGCAGTCGGGGACAGGGGACCTATGGCTACACCTTC. It encodes CASSRGQGTYGYTF.

The genes are TRBV5-1 and TRBJ1-2, with unresolved D. CDR1 is SGHRS and CDR2 is YFSETQ in the germline V gene. V dropped 0 bases and J dropped 2 bases, with 8 bases sitting between them. The CDR3 loop spans 14 amino acids. This chain's CDR3 is CASSLVFGNYGYTF. DNA of the CDR3: TGCGCCAGCAGCTTGGTTTTCGGGAACTATGGCTACACCTTC.

This clone was counted a single time. The CDR3 sequence: CASSPTRGSGNTIYF. CDR3 in DNA: TGTGCCAGCAGCCCCACCAGGGGGTCTGGAAACACCATATATTTT. This chain uses TRBV5-6 with TRBJ1-3; TRBD1 agrees at 7 bases. V lost 4 bases, J lost 1 base, and 5 bases stayed unmatched. This CDR3 is 15 amino acids long. CDR1 SGHDT and CDR2 YYEEEE come from the germline V gene.

This chain connects TRBV19 to TRBJ2-4; the match to TRBD1 covers 8 bases. The germline V gene has CDR1 LNHDA and CDR2 SQIVND (reference sequence). Unmatched junction bases numbered 10, after V lost 8 bases and J lost 4 bases. The CDR3 is 15 amino acids. The CDR3 DNA sequence: TGTGCCAGTGACCAGGGGGCGATGGGGAAAAACATTCAGTACTTC. Protein: CASDQGAMGKNIQYF.

This sequence joins TRBV5-6 and TRBJ2-5, with 7 bases matching TRBD1. V lost 4 bases, J lost 4 bases, and 13 bases stayed unmatched. Per the germline V gene, CDR1 is SGHDT and CDR2 is YYEEEE. The CDR3 loop spans 16 amino acids. The CDR3 region has the DNA TGTGCCAGCAGCGGCAACAGGGGAGTGAGGGGAGAGACCCAGTACTTC. It encodes CASSGNRGVRGETQYF.